What follows describes a single TCR beta chain. The observed sequence ends 3 residues before the CDR3 terminus, with the missing tail filled in from the germline J gene. The data were obtained in a study of Tregs in tolerant kidney transplant recipients. The germline CDR1 and CDR2 sequences are SEHNR and FQNEAQ (reference sequence). The CDR3 contains 13 residues. Between the trimmed V and J ends, which lost 4 bases and 5 bases, there was a span of 9 bases. Data came from immunoSEQ multiplex PCR; TCRdb stores just in-frame clones and leaves some out. This repertoire includes roughly 48,000 clones. This sequence joins TRBV7-9 and TRBJ1-3; a weak D match, TRBD1 (5 bases). Sequenced here: CD4+ T cells from blood, sampled before the transplant. The source of this sequence is a human donor who received a combined kidney and bone marrow transplant. The sequenced part of the CDR3 DNA is TGTGCCAGCAGCTCCCTGGACAGAAACACC. Protein product: CASSSLDRNT. The entire CDR3 sequence reads CASSSLDRNTIYF.